Listed below are T cell receptor beta chains from one sample, sequenced in a study of T cell responses to AZD1222 COVID-19 vaccine. TCRdb's table, derived via immunoSEQ multiplex PCR, lists solely in-frame clones and lacks some. The sample records under 50,000 clones, around nine tenths being singletons. The specimen was peripheral blood, collected 28 days after the second AZD1222 dose. The receptor set was obtained from an adult who received the AZD1222 COVID-19 vaccine. The CDR3 runs from the conserved cysteine through the conserved F or W. Each record gives: V gene, J gene, D gene, CDR3 protein. A D gene is named only where the DNA matches it firmly.

TRBV6-6	TRBJ1-2	TRBD1	CASHNGGTGDGYTF
TRBV19	TRBJ2-7	TRBD2	CASSIGLAGDEQYF
TRBV5-1	TRBJ1-1	TRBD1	CASSPTGGASLNTEAFF
TRBV6-2/TRBV6-3	TRBJ2-3	TRBD2	CASSYRLAATSTDTQYF
TRBV7-2	TRBJ2-3	TRBD2	CASSSPPGRAGTDTQYF
TRBV19	TRBJ2-1	.	CASSSQSLNEQFF
TRBV5-1	TRBJ1-1	.	CASSLDPGRTLDTEAFF
TRBV5-5	TRBJ1-5	.	CASSPEWGFNQPQHF
TRBV28	TRBJ1-5	TRBD1	CASSQGGQPQHF
TRBV5-6	TRBJ2-1	TRBD2	CASRTSGGPYNEQFF
TRBV28	TRBJ2-5	.	CASSPRTVEKYF
TRBV7-8	TRBJ1-1	TRBD1	CASSRDRGRGAFF
TRBV9	TRBJ2-1	.	CASSVRGPHEQFF
TRBV19	TRBJ2-3	.	CASNLIGGDTQYF
TRBV4-1	TRBJ1-6	TRBD1	CASSQVRGQGASPLHF
TRBV20-1	TRBJ2-7	.	CSARPVAEQYF
TRBV28	TRBJ2-7	.	CASRRVLNEQYF
TRBV2	TRBJ2-3	.	CASRTVDTDTQYF
TRBV27	TRBJ1-6	.	CASSEAGVNSPLHF
TRBV6-5	TRBJ1-2	.	CASSVSNYGYTF
TRBV25-1	TRBJ2-2	.	CASSRWSTGDTGELFF
TRBV6-4	TRBJ1-1	TRBD1	CASRRQGGNTEAFF
TRBV18	TRBJ2-6	TRBD1	CASSPRAGGSGANVLTF
TRBV4-1	TRBJ2-7	.	CASSQDRHRMGEQYF
TRBV6-2/TRBV6-3	TRBJ1-2	TRBD1	CASSLDRYYGYTF
TRBV18	TRBJ2-3	.	CASSKAGTDTQYF
TRBV10-3	TRBJ2-7	.	CAINQRGYEQYF
TRBV9	TRBJ2-7	TRBD2	CASSVGAGGLHEQYF
TRBV5-1	TRBJ1-5	.	CASSLARNGNQPQHF
TRBV18	TRBJ1-5	TRBD1	CASSPTPTGTGNQPQHF
TRBV4-3	TRBJ2-4	.	CASSHMSTGKNIQYF
TRBV2	TRBJ1-2	.	CASSPLGQGPDGYTF
TRBV27	TRBJ2-1	.	CASSVSSSYNEQFF
TRBV27	TRBJ2-2	.	CASSLKAGWNTGELFF
TRBV27	TRBJ2-1	TRBD2	CASRTGLAGVNEQFF
TRBV5-5	TRBJ1-1	.	CASSPGGGMSNTEAFF
TRBV28	TRBJ1-2	.	CASSSLTANYGYTF
TRBV5-4	TRBJ2-3	.	CASSFRTDTQYF
TRBV29-1	TRBJ1-5	.	CSVELEGDQPQHF